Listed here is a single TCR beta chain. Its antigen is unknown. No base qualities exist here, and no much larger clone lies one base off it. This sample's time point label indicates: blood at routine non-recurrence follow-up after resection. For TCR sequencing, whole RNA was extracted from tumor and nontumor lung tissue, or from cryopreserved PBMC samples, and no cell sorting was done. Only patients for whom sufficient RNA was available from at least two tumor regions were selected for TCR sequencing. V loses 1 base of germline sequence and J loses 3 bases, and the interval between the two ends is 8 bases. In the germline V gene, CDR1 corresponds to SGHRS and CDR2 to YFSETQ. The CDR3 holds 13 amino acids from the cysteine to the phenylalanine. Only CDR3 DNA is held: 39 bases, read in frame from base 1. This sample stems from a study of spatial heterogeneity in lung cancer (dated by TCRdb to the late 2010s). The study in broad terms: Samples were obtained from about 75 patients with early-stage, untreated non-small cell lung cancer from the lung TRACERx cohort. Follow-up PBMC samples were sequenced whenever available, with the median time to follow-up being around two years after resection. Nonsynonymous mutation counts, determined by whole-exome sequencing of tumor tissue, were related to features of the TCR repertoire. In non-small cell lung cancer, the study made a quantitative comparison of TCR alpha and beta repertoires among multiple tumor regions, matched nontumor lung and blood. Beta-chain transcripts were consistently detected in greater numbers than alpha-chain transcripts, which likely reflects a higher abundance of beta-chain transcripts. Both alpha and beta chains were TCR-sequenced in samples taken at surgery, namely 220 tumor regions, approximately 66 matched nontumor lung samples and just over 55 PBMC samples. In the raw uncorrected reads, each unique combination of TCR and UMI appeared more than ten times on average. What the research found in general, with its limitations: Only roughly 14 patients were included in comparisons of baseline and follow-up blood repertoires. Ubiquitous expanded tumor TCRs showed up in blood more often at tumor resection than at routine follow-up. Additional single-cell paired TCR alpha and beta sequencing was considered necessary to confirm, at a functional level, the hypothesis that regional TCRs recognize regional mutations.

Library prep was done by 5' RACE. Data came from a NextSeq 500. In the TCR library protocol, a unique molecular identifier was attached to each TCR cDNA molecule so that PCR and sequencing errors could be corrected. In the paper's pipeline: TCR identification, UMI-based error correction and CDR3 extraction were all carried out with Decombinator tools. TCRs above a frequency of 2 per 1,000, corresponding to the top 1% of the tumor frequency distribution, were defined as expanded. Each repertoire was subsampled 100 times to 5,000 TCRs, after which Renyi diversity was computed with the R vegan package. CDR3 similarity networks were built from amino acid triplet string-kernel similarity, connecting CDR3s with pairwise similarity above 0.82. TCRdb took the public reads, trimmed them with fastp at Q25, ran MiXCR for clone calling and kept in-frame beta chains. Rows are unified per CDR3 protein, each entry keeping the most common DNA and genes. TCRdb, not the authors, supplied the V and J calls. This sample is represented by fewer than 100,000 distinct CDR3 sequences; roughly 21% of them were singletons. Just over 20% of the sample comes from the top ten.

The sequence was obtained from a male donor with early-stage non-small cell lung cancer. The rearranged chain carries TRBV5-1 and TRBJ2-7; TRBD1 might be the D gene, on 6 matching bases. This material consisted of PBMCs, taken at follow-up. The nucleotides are TGCGCCAGCAGCTTGAGACAGGACTACGAGCAGTACTTC. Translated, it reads CASSLRQDYEQYF. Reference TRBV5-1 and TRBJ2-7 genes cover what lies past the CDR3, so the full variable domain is KAGVTQTPRYLIKTRGQQVTLSCSPISGHRSVSWYQQTPGQGLQFLFEYFSETQRNKGNFPGRFSGRQFSNSRSEMNVSTLELGDSALYLCASSLRQDYEQYFGPGTRLTVT.